This is a list of T cell receptor beta chains from one sample in a study of T cells after yellow fever vaccination. TCRdb passed the 5' RACE reads through MiXCR, listing each CDR3 protein once. This table has about 140,000 distinct CDR3 sequences, approximately 6.6% appearing once. Sequencing used CD4+ T cells sorted from PBMCs, obtained 10 days after the yellow fever booster vaccination. The receptors here all came from a man younger than 40 who received the YFV17D yellow fever vaccine. CDR3s include the opening cysteine and the closing phenylalanine or tryptophan. D genes are given only for firm matches. Clone sizes are given selectively: once, few, many, or a class where the clone is expanded.

cdr3_aa: CSAPSGRKDTQYF
cdr3_nt: TGCAGTGCCCCAAGCGGGAGGAAAGATACGCAGTATTTT
v_call: TRBV20-1
clone_size: .
j_call: TRBJ2-3
d_call: TRBD2
cdr3_length: 13

cdr3_aa: CASADDSYNEQFF
cdr3_nt: TGTGCCAGTGCAGACGACTCCTACAATGAGCAGTTCTTC
v_call: TRBV6-2/TRBV6-3
clone_size: many
j_call: TRBJ2-1
d_call: .
cdr3_length: 13

cdr3_aa: CASSLESFNTGELFF
cdr3_nt: TGTGCTAGCAGCTTAGAGAGTTTTAACACCGGGGAGCTGTTTTTT
v_call: TRBV7-7
clone_size: many
j_call: TRBJ2-2
d_call: .
cdr3_length: 15

cdr3_aa: CSAQDPGQGGNEQFF
cdr3_nt: TGCAGTGCGCAAGATCCGGGACAGGGGGGCAATGAGCAGTTCTTC
v_call: TRBV20-1
clone_size: many
j_call: TRBJ2-1
d_call: TRBD1
cdr3_length: 15

cdr3_aa: CASSLDIGSHGGPQHF
cdr3_nt: TGTGCCAGCAGCTTGGATATAGGCAGCCATGGGGGTCCCCAGCATTTT
v_call: TRBV5-5
clone_size: .
j_call: TRBJ1-5
d_call: .
cdr3_length: 16

cdr3_aa: CSARGAARIGETQYF
cdr3_nt: TGCAGTGCTAGGGGCGCAGCGAGGATTGGAGAGACCCAGTACTTC
v_call: TRBV20-1
clone_size: many
j_call: TRBJ2-5
d_call: .
cdr3_length: 15

cdr3_aa: CSAIRTPLYEQYF
cdr3_nt: TGCAGTGCTATAAGGACTCCCCTCTACGAGCAGTACTTC
v_call: TRBV20-1
clone_size: many
j_call: TRBJ2-7
d_call: .
cdr3_length: 13

cdr3_aa: CARISSRAKYNEQFF
cdr3_nt: TGCGCCAGAATCTCTTCTCGAGCGAAATACAATGAGCAGTTCTTC
v_call: TRBV10-1
clone_size: many
j_call: TRBJ2-1
d_call: .
cdr3_length: 15

cdr3_aa: CATSDPRQGTASDEQFF
cdr3_nt: TGTGCCACCAGTGACCCCCGACAGGGTACAGCGTCGGATGAGCAGTTCTTC
v_call: TRBV24-1
clone_size: many
j_call: TRBJ2-1
d_call: TRBD1
cdr3_length: 17

cdr3_aa: CASSLGPRMNTEAFF
cdr3_nt: TGTGCCAGCAGTTTAGGTCCGAGGATGAACACTGAAGCTTTCTTT
v_call: TRBV12-3/TRBV12-4
clone_size: .
j_call: TRBJ1-1
d_call: .
cdr3_length: 15

cdr3_aa: CASSLGGGRRTYNEQFF
cdr3_nt: TGTGCCAGCAGCTTAGGAGGGGGACGCCGAACCTACAATGAGCAGTTCTTC
v_call: TRBV7-2
clone_size: many
j_call: TRBJ2-1
d_call: .
cdr3_length: 17

cdr3_aa: CSAASIRSLNTEAFF
cdr3_nt: TGCAGTGCTGCCTCCATTCGGTCCTTGAACACTGAAGCTTTCTTT
v_call: TRBV20-1
clone_size: many
j_call: TRBJ1-1
d_call: .
cdr3_length: 15

cdr3_aa: CASRRRESKDTQYF
cdr3_nt: TGTGCCAGCAGGCGCCGGGAGTCCAAAGATACGCAGTATTTT
v_call: TRBV6-1
clone_size: many
j_call: TRBJ2-3
d_call: .
cdr3_length: 14

cdr3_aa: CASSRQREGDTQYF
cdr3_nt: TGTGCCAGCTCACGCCAGCGGGAGGGCGATACGCAGTATTTT
v_call: TRBV18
clone_size: many
j_call: TRBJ2-3
d_call: TRBD2
cdr3_length: 14

cdr3_aa: CSGGRGHQDTQYF
cdr3_nt: TGCAGTGGGGGAAGGGGGCATCAAGATACGCAGTATTTT
v_call: TRBV20-1
clone_size: many
j_call: TRBJ2-3
d_call: TRBD1
cdr3_length: 13

cdr3_aa: CASRDRGRREQYF
cdr3_nt: TGTGCCAGTCGGGACAGGGGGCGTCGGGAGCAGTACTTC
v_call: TRBV19
clone_size: many
j_call: TRBJ2-7
d_call: TRBD1
cdr3_length: 13

cdr3_aa: CRGFNTGELFF
cdr3_nt: TGTAGGGGGTTTAACACCGGGGAGCTGTTTTTT
v_call: TRBV7-2
clone_size: few
j_call: TRBJ2-2
d_call: .
cdr3_length: 11

cdr3_aa: CSADPGDTQYF
cdr3_nt: TGCAGCGCCGATCCTGGAGATACGCAGTATTTT
v_call: TRBV20-1
clone_size: few
j_call: TRBJ2-3
d_call: .
cdr3_length: 11

cdr3_aa: CASRLAGVSVDEQFF
cdr3_nt: TGTGCCAGCAGACTAGCGGGAGTTTCAGTCGATGAGCAGTTCTTC
v_call: TRBV3-1
clone_size: many
j_call: TRBJ2-1
d_call: TRBD2
cdr3_length: 15

cdr3_aa: CASSTFLTSGKETQYF
cdr3_nt: TGTGCCAGCAGTACTTTTCTGACTAGCGGAAAAGAGACCCAGTACTTC
v_call: TRBV28
clone_size: many
j_call: TRBJ2-5
d_call: TRBD2
cdr3_length: 16

cdr3_aa: CASSPRGPTDTQYF
cdr3_nt: TGTGCCAGCAGCCCCCGGGGCCCCACAGATACGCAGTATTTT
v_call: TRBV6-1
clone_size: .
j_call: TRBJ2-3
d_call: .
cdr3_length: 14

cdr3_aa: CASRPGRVGSGYSYEQYF
cdr3_nt: TGTGCCAGCAGACCAGGGCGGGTGGGTAGCGGCTACTCCTACGAGCAGTACTTC
v_call: TRBV7-8
clone_size: few
j_call: TRBJ2-7
d_call: .
cdr3_length: 18

cdr3_aa: CSAREIVRTYEQYF
cdr3_nt: TGCAGTGCTAGAGAAATAGTCAGGACCTACGAGCAGTACTTC
v_call: TRBV20-1
clone_size: many
j_call: TRBJ2-7
d_call: .
cdr3_length: 14

cdr3_aa: CASSARDSSGNTIYF
cdr3_nt: TGTGCCAGCAGCGCCCGGGACAGCTCTGGAAACACCATATATTTT
v_call: TRBV5-5
clone_size: many
j_call: TRBJ1-3
d_call: TRBD1
cdr3_length: 15

cdr3_aa: CASRFPGATIYF
cdr3_nt: TGTGCCAGCCGTTTCCCCGGGGCCACCATATATTTT
v_call: TRBV12-3/TRBV12-4
clone_size: many
j_call: TRBJ1-3
d_call: .
cdr3_length: 12

cdr3_aa: CASSVGTGHDLDGDTQYF
cdr3_nt: TGTGCCAGCAGTGTGGGGACAGGCCACGATCTTGACGGAGATACGCAGTATTTT
v_call: TRBV25-1
clone_size: few
j_call: TRBJ2-3
d_call: TRBD1
cdr3_length: 18

cdr3_aa: CAISLGVAEAFF
cdr3_nt: TGTGCCATCAGCTTGGGGGTTGCTGAAGCTTTCTTT
v_call: TRBV5-5
clone_size: .
j_call: TRBJ1-1
d_call: .
cdr3_length: 12

cdr3_aa: CASSFDNEQFF
cdr3_nt: TGTGCCAGCAGCTTTGACAATGAGCAGTTCTTC
v_call: TRBV7-9
clone_size: many
j_call: TRBJ2-1
d_call: .
cdr3_length: 11

cdr3_aa: CASSYGGTDTQYF
cdr3_nt: TGTGCCAGCAGTTACGGTGGGACAGATACGCAGTATTTT
v_call: TRBV6-2/TRBV6-3
clone_size: many
j_call: TRBJ2-3
d_call: .
cdr3_length: 13

cdr3_aa: CASSAGQGLSGANVLTF
cdr3_nt: TGTGCCAGCAGTGCTGGACAGGGACTCTCTGGGGCCAACGTCCTGACTTTC
v_call: TRBV2
clone_size: .
j_call: TRBJ2-6
d_call: TRBD1
cdr3_length: 17

cdr3_aa: CASRPPSGSWNIQYF
cdr3_nt: TGTGCCAGCAGACCCCCTAGCGGGAGCTGGAACATTCAGTACTTC
v_call: TRBV11-3
clone_size: many
j_call: TRBJ2-4
d_call: TRBD2
cdr3_length: 15

cdr3_aa: CASSILAGELFF
cdr3_nt: TGTGCCAGCAGCATACTAGCCGGGGAGCTGTTTTTT
v_call: TRBV5-4
clone_size: .
j_call: TRBJ2-2
d_call: .
cdr3_length: 12

cdr3_aa: CATMLPGYYEQYF
cdr3_nt: TGTGCCACCATGCTCCCAGGGTATTACGAGCAGTACTTC
v_call: TRBV6-4
clone_size: many
j_call: TRBJ2-7
d_call: .
cdr3_length: 13

cdr3_aa: CASSPRTSGSFRNIQYF
cdr3_nt: TGCGCCAGCAGCCCAAGGACTAGCGGGAGTTTTAGAAACATTCAGTACTTC
v_call: TRBV5-1
clone_size: many
j_call: TRBJ2-4
d_call: TRBD2
cdr3_length: 17

cdr3_aa: CASSRDLSGANVLTF
cdr3_nt: TGTGCCAGTAGCCGAGACCTTTCTGGGGCCAACGTCCTGACTTTC
v_call: TRBV19
clone_size: .
j_call: TRBJ2-6
d_call: .
cdr3_length: 15

cdr3_aa: CASSRQRNTEAFF
cdr3_nt: TGTGCCAGCAGCCGACAGAGGAACACTGAAGCTTTCTTT
v_call: TRBV6-2/TRBV6-3
clone_size: few
j_call: TRBJ1-1
d_call: .
cdr3_length: 13

cdr3_aa: CASSLRFGTTQETQYF
cdr3_nt: TGCGCCAGCAGCTTGAGGTTTGGGACAACCCAAGAGACCCAGTACTTC
v_call: TRBV5-1
clone_size: many
j_call: TRBJ2-5
d_call: .
cdr3_length: 16

cdr3_aa: CAISGGGRFGNEQFF
cdr3_nt: TGTGCCATCAGTGGTGGTGGGAGGTTTGGGAATGAGCAGTTCTTC
v_call: TRBV10-3
clone_size: many
j_call: TRBJ2-1
d_call: .
cdr3_length: 15

cdr3_aa: CAWSFSWDRRYTQYF
cdr3_nt: TGTGCCTGGAGCTTTTCGTGGGATAGGCGATATACGCAGTATTTT
v_call: TRBV30
clone_size: .
j_call: TRBJ2-3
d_call: .
cdr3_length: 15

cdr3_aa: CASSPGQGTDTQYF
cdr3_nt: TGTGCCAGCAGTCCGGGACAGGGCACAGATACGCAGTATTTT
v_call: TRBV28
clone_size: many
j_call: TRBJ2-3
d_call: TRBD1
cdr3_length: 14

cdr3_aa: CASSGQTYEQYF
cdr3_nt: TGTGCCAGCAGTGGACAGACCTACGAGCAGTACTTC
v_call: TRBV12-3/TRBV12-4
clone_size: many
j_call: TRBJ2-7
d_call: .
cdr3_length: 12

cdr3_aa: CASTPSGGARSEAFF
cdr3_nt: TGTGCCAGCACCCCAAGCGGGGGGGCGCGTTCTGAAGCTTTCTTT
v_call: TRBV12-3/TRBV12-4
clone_size: many
j_call: TRBJ1-1
d_call: .
cdr3_length: 15

cdr3_aa: CASRSAGQKYNEQFF
cdr3_nt: TGTGCCAGCAGGAGTGCGGGACAAAAGTACAATGAGCAGTTCTTC
v_call: TRBV11-2
clone_size: many
j_call: TRBJ2-1
d_call: .
cdr3_length: 15

cdr3_aa: CASSLAGQAYEQYF
cdr3_nt: TGTGCCAGCAGCTTGGCCGGACAGGCCTACGAGCAGTACTTC
v_call: TRBV5-6
clone_size: many
j_call: TRBJ2-7
d_call: TRBD1
cdr3_length: 14

cdr3_aa: CSAPFGGSVSYEQYF
cdr3_nt: TGCAGTGCTCCATTTGGGGGGAGCGTCTCCTACGAGCAGTACTTC
v_call: TRBV20-1
clone_size: many
j_call: TRBJ2-7
d_call: .
cdr3_length: 15

cdr3_aa: CASSPGLAREEQFF
cdr3_nt: TGCGCCAGCAGTCCGGGGCTAGCGAGAGAGGAGCAGTTCTTC
v_call: TRBV5-1
clone_size: many
j_call: TRBJ2-1
d_call: .
cdr3_length: 14

cdr3_aa: CASRLAGVWNEQFF
cdr3_nt: TGTGCCTCCAGACTAGCGGGAGTCTGGAATGAGCAGTTCTTC
v_call: TRBV30
clone_size: many
j_call: TRBJ2-1
d_call: TRBD2
cdr3_length: 14

cdr3_aa: CSARERILNNEQFF
cdr3_nt: TGCAGTGCTAGGGAGCGGATTCTCAACAATGAGCAGTTCTTC
v_call: TRBV20-1
clone_size: many
j_call: TRBJ2-1
d_call: .
cdr3_length: 14

cdr3_aa: CSASGQMNTEAFF
cdr3_nt: TGCAGTGCCTCGGGACAGATGAACACTGAAGCTTTCTTT
v_call: TRBV20-1
clone_size: many
j_call: TRBJ1-1
d_call: TRBD1
cdr3_length: 13

cdr3_aa: CASSQTATSGNTRSQYF
cdr3_nt: TGTGCCAGCAGCCAGACGGCGACTAGCGGGAACACAAGGTCGCAGTATTTT
v_call: TRBV7-9
clone_size: many
j_call: TRBJ2-3
d_call: TRBD2
cdr3_length: 17